What follows is one T cell receptor beta chain and its context. The clone's antigen remains unknown. Base-call qualities are not available, and no considerably larger clone is one nucleotide away. From the second PCR step onward, the TCR alpha chain libraries and the TCR beta chain libraries were amplified separately. CMV status of each donor was established by measuring IFNgamma production from CD4+ T cells after fresh PBMCs were stimulated overnight with CMV viral lysate. Miltenyi beads were used first to positively select CD4 T cells, and CD8 T cells were then positively selected from the CD4-negative fraction. Cells were stained for CD3, CD4, CD8, CD45RA, CD27 and a live/dead dye and were sorted on a BD Aria II into four subsets based on CD45RA and CD27. A few healthy volunteers provided blood, and the blood of each volunteer was split into CD4 and CD8 T cells and then into four differentiation subsets. Roughly 120 ml of peripheral blood was collected from each donor, and PBMC were isolated from the blood using Ficoll-Paque PLUS density-gradient centrifugation. After sorting, cells were lysed in RLT buffer, RNA was extracted using a Qiagen RNeasy kit, and the extracted RNA was stored at -80 degrees C.

Library preparation was by UMI-ligation and nested PCR. To cover both TRBC1 and TRBC2, the beta constant-region primer consisted of an equimolar mix of two oligonucleotides. A single-stranded oligonucleotide bearing the SP2 primer plus a 12-nucleotide UMI was ligated onto the 3' end of the cDNA by T4 RNA ligase 1. Four rounds of PCR were used to amplify ligated cDNA, with nested alpha and beta constant-region primers being used together with the SP2 primer. The ligation reaction was incubated at 16°C for about 20-24 hours. PCR2 was typically run as a SYBR Green qPCR and stopped at a predetermined threshold to prevent over-amplification. Agencourt AMPure XP magnetic beads were used for all purifications after the first. Libraries were quantified by Qubit and checked on a TapeStation, with a main peak expected near 650 bp. Sequencing of the pooled libraries was done on an Illumina MiSeq using v2 2x251 paired-end kits, which typically yielded roughly 0.95-2.3 million reads per sample. Libraries were pooled at around 4 nM per sample, and about 4.5-7.5% PhiX was added to improve cluster recognition. In the authors' own workflow: Using tag matching that tolerated one base-pair mismatch, Decombinator assigned V and J genes to FASTQ reads that had been processed by Demultiplexor. Collapsinator used UMIs to correct both sequencing errors and frequency errors arising from PCR heterogeneity. TCRs were translated and CDR3s were extracted from the conserved cysteine to the FGXG phenylalanine by CDR3Translator, with non-productive sequences being flagged. Gini, Shannon entropy and inverse Simpson indices were calculated on repertoires subsampled to equal numbers of UMI-defined TCRs. Clonotype abundance distributions were fitted to a power law by maximum likelihood within the linear range. On one naive CD8 sample, the pipeline and MIGEC gave similar UMI counts, unique TCR numbers and clonal distributions. In one analysis, naive TCRs that were also found in any memory subset of the same donor were excluded from the naive repertoire. Repertoires were searched for approximately 7,000 CMV-associated CDR3 sequences compiled from VDJdb and a published dataset. TCRdb trimmed the raw reads at Q25, called clones with MiXCR and kept productive beta chains. Rows merge per CDR3 protein into single entries with the most common DNA and genes. None of the V and J calls come from the authors' own analysis; TCRdb made them. The sample profile shows 120,000 to 150,000 distinct CDR3 sequences; about a sixth of them were found once. In total, the top ten clones hold about 0.14% of the sample.

The record originates from a study of naive and memory T cell subsets (dated 2017 in TCRdb). Some background on the complete study: An open-source, UMI-based TCR alpha and beta sequencing pipeline was applied to sorted naive and memory peripheral blood T cell subsets. Complete agreement was observed between the functional CMV T cell responses and the IgG serology results. RNA was DNase-treated and reverse transcribed with TCR constant-region primers, mostly using SuperScript III.

General conclusions and limits of the study: In both CD4 and CD8 cells, going from naive through CM, EM and EMRA, the Gini index went up while Shannon and inverse Simpson diversity went down. A power law was followed by TCR abundance, with an exponent that differed between naive and memory subsets but was consistent across the three individuals. Each clonotype was defined as a single alpha or beta chain sequence rather than as a paired alpha/beta receptor. The repertoire findings for the naive and memory subsets could not be validated, as no ground truth was available. After error correction, over 95% of naive TCR sequences appeared only once, giving much steeper abundance distributions than memory subsets. RNA-based TCR counts may be affected by expression changes linked to T cell activation and differentiation. A few larger clonotypes were found in naive repertoires, especially CD8, and these larger clonotypes were possibly memory cells re-expressing CD45RA.

Its CDR3 holds 15 amino acids, cysteine through phenylalanine. The entry retains the CDR3 DNA only, 45 bases that are in frame from base 1. From a lookup of the germline V gene, CDR1 and CDR2 are SNHLY and FYNNEI. V loses 4 bases of germline sequence and J loses 0 bases, and the interval between the two ends is 12 bases. This TCR derives from a human donor in good health. The rearrangement joined TRBV2 to TRBJ1-1; the best D guess is TRBD1, with 5 bases matching. Material: naive CD4+ T cells from blood. Reading the label with the study, this specimen's cell subset or site is: naive T cells, CD45RA high CD27+. The DNA sequence reads TGTGCCAGCAGTGCTTACGGGGCCTTGAACACTGAAGCTTTCTTT. This translates into CASSAYGALNTEAFF.